Listed here are 5 T cell receptor beta chains from one sample, sequenced in a study of T cells in Graves' hyperthyroidism and ophthalmopathy (dated by TCRdb to 2018 to 2020). Library generation was performed with multiplex PCR. These reads were obtained on an Illumina HiSeq 2000. Amplification of TCR beta CDR3 regions was carried out from RNA transcripts. A first-round RT-PCR of the TCR CDR3 used the HTBI primer set with the Qiagen OneStep RT-PCR kit. TCRdb reanalyzed the raw reads on its own, using fastp at Q25 for trimming and MiXCR for clone calling, and kept in-frame beta chains. Identical CDR3 proteins give one entry, which carries the most common genes and DNA. This sample holds hundreds of thousands of distinct CDR3 sequences; 14% were observed only once. The ten largest clones take up roughly 10% of the sample. Sequencing used blood. All receptors come from a woman under 30 with Graves' hyperthyroidism.

This sequence joins TRBV9 and TRBJ2-1, with D uncertain. V lost 3 bases to trimming and J lost 7 bases, with 11 bases between them. The CDR3 is 13 amino acids. Germline CDR1 is SGDLS and CDR2 is YYNGEE. The DNA for the CDR3 is TGTGCCAGCAGCGGATACTGGGCTAATGAGCAGTTCTTC. This encodes CASSGYWANEQFF.

For this clonotype: A much bigger clone sits one base away, suggesting this may be a read error. The gene calls are TRBV20-1 and TRBJ1-5; possible D gene TRBD1, 5 bases. Per germline, CDR1 DFQATT and CDR2 SNEGSKA (reference sequence). V lost 6 bases to trimming and J lost 4 bases, with 25 bases between them. This CDR3 comprises 17 residues. In DNA form, the CDR3 reads TGCAGTGCCCGAAGGGAGAGGACGGGGGTGCCAAATCAGCCCCAGCATTTT. Its translation: CSARRERTGVPNQPQHF.

This clonotype has only a few counts. The chain uses TRBV15 and TRBJ2-5; possibly TRBD1 for D (6 bases). The germline V gene encodes CDR1 LNHNV and CDR2 YYDKDF (reference sequence). The CDR3 covers 15 residues. V was clipped by 1 base and J by 5 bases, with 14 bases between them. The DNA of the CDR3 is TGTGCCACCAGCAGAGGAAGACAGGCTTTTGAGACCCAGTACTTC. Residues: CATSRGRQAFETQYF.

This clonotype was observed many times. The rearrangement joins TRBV27 to TRBJ2-7; 8 nucleotides agree with TRBD1. The germline gives CDR1 MNHEY, CDR2 SMNVEV (reference sequence). The CDR3 contains 17 residues. V trimming: 7 bases; J trimming: 5 bases; junction bases outside the gene matches: 19. CDR3 sequence (DNA): TGTGCCAGCACTCCCCAGTCAGGGGGCATGAGTGGGAACGAGCAGTACTTC. This encodes CASTPQSGGMSGNEQYF.

V gene TRBV6-2 or TRBV6-3 combines with J gene TRBJ1-2; tentatively, D is TRBD1 (5 bases). Between the trimmed V and J ends, which lost 7 bases and 4 bases, there was a span of 10 bases. Germline V gene lookup returns CDR1 MNHEY and CDR2 SVGEGT. The CDR3 loop spans 12 amino acids. The CDR3 nucleotides are TGTGCCAGCACGGGGACGCTCTATGGCTACACCTTC. Translated, it gives CASTGTLYGYTF.